The 26 T cell receptor beta chains given below trace back to one sample, sequenced in a study of control samples from healthy donors and cancer patients (dated by TCRdb to 2020 to 2022). The library came from the immunoSEQ multiplex PCR assay. TCRdb holds this immuneACCESS table with in-frame rearrangements only. Some clones are missing; in checked studies, unresolved V genes explain under half, and the rest has no known cause. This sample is represented by fewer than 500,000 clones; more than 80% of them were singletons. The ten biggest clones cover about 6.3% of the sample. Input material: PBMCs. These TCRs come from a man between 35 and 55 years old with head and neck cancer.

The chain has TRBV19 and TRBJ2-2, with TRBD2 as a possible D gene (5 bases). Trimming shortened V by 3 bases and J by 2 bases, and 10 bases separated the two germline ends. Germline-derived CDR1 and CDR2 are LNHDA and SQIVND (reference sequence). The CDR3 is 15 amino acids. This CDR3 is CASSIVDSNTGELFF. As DNA, the CDR3 is TGTGCCAGTAGTATTGTGGACTCCAACACCGGGGAGCTGTTTTTT.

V and J are TRBV21-1 and TRBJ2-4; no DNA check was done on the table's D call, TRBD1. TRBV21-1 is noted as a pseudogene. The CDR3 runs to 13 residues. The CDR3, as DNA: TGTGCCAGCGATGAGGGGGTACTAAACATTCAGTACTTC. Protein product: CASDEGVLNIQYF.

This sequence joins TRBV14 and TRBJ1-1, with 9 bases that match TRBD1. V lost 6 bases to trimming and J lost 4 bases; unmatched junction nucleotides: 9. The CDR3 contains 15 residues. Germline assignment: CDR1 SGHDN and CDR2 FVKESK. The CDR3 DNA sequence: TGTGCCAGCAGGGATCCGGGACAGGGAGTCACTGAAGCTTTCTTT. Protein: CASRDPGQGVTEAFF. The variable domain in full, completed from reference TRBV14 and TRBJ1-1, reads EAGVTQFPSHSVIEKGQTVTLRCDPISGHDNLYWYRRVMGKEIKFLLHFVKESKQDESGMPNNRFLAERTGGTYSTLKVQPAELEDSGVYFCASRDPGQGVTEAFFGQGTRLTVV.

The rearrangement links TRBV14 to TRBJ2-1; D gene uncertain. The CDR3 totals 13 residues. The V gene lost 2 bases and the J gene lost 4 bases, with 6 bases spanning the gap. Looked up from germline, CDR1 is SGHDN and CDR2 is FVKESK. The CDR3 DNA reads as TGTGCCAGCAGCCAATACCTATACAATGAGCAGTTCTTC. Its protein product is CASSQYLYNEQFF.

The chain is built from TRBV20-1 and TRBJ1-1; D remains unclear. Germline V CDR1 and CDR2: DFQATT, SNEGSKA (reference sequence). The CDR3 covers 11 residues. V was pared by 6 bases and J by 6 bases, with 11 bases between. For the CDR3, the DNA is TGCAGTGCGGGATCCAATTCTGAAGCTTTCTTT. It specifies CSAGSNSEAFF.

The V gene is TRBV19, the J gene TRBJ2-1; D is possibly TRBD1 or TRBD2 (5 bases each). The CDR3 has 11 amino acids. Germline V CDR1 and CDR2: LNHDA, SQIVND (reference sequence). CDR3 region: CATGGYNEQFF. CDR3 sequence (DNA): TGTGCAACAGGAGGTTACAATGAGCAGTTCTTC. The complete variable domain, with remaining parts taken from reference TRBV19 and TRBJ2-1, reads DGGITQSPKYLFRKEGQNVTLSCEQNLNHDAMYWYRQDPGQGLRLIYYSQIVNDFQKGDIAEGYSVSREKKESFPLTVTSAQKNPTAFYLCATGGYNEQFFGPGTRLTVL.

This clone turned up a few times. The chain couples TRBV7-2 to TRBJ2-2; D perhaps matches TRBD2 (6 bases). CDR3 size: 17 residues. Germline loops: CDR1 SGHTA, CDR2 FQGNSA. V lost 4 bases to trimming and J lost 7 bases, with 22 bases between them. The CDR3 is CASSSLFGGGDIGELFF. The CDR3 DNA sequence: TGTGCCAGCAGCTCGCTCTTCGGGGGTGGTGACATCGGGGAGCTGTTTTTT.

J is TRBJ2-3 and V is TRBV7-2, with 11 bases matching TRBD2. CDR3 size: 16 residues. Germline trimming cut 7 bases from V and 6 bases from J; bases unmatched to any gene: 12. In germline, CDR1 is SGHTA, CDR2 FQGNSA. Here the CDR3 reads CASTANRLAGIDTQYF. CDR3 bases: TGTGCCAGCACGGCGAACAGACTAGCGGGGATTGATACGCAGTATTTT.

The chain's CDR3 is CASSPGSRAGTGELFF. CDR3 DNA sequence: TGTGCCAGCAGCCCCGGTTCTAGGGCGGGCACCGGGGAGCTGTTTTTT. The rearrangement links TRBV3-1 (or the pseudogene TRBV3-2) to TRBJ2-2; D perhaps matches TRBD2 (5 bases). V was pared by 4 bases and J by 4 bases, with 16 bases between. The CDR3 contains 16 residues. Germline V CDR1 and CDR2: LGHDT, YNNKEL (reference sequence).

The V call is TRBV12-5, the J call TRBJ2-7; possible D gene TRBD1, 6 bases. Germline assignment: CDR1 LGHNT and CDR2 FRNRAP. The length of the CDR3 is 14 residues. V shed 7 bases and J shed 4 bases, with 17 bases lying between them. The CDR3 here is CASVGTRGSYEQYF. Written as DNA, the CDR3 is TGTGCTAGTGTTGGGACACGAGGCTCATACGAGCAGTACTTC.

The CDR3 nucleotides are TGTGCCAGCAGCGGGACTAGCGGCGCCTACAATGAGCAGTTCTTC. Translating it yields CASSGTSGAYNEQFF. The gene calls are TRBV3-1 (or the pseudogene TRBV3-2) and TRBJ2-1; 11 bases are a match to TRBD2. J lost 2 bases, V lost 5 bases, and 2 bases had no gene match. The CDR3 consists of 15 residues. Germline V gene sequence: CDR1 LGHDT, CDR2 YNNKEL (reference sequence).

V and J are TRBV15 and TRBJ1-5; D gene unclear. V lost 1 base to trimming and J lost 0 bases, with 7 bases between them. This CDR3 has 15 residues. From germline, CDR1 is LNHNV and CDR2 YYDKDF (reference sequence). CDR3 region: CATSRVSYSNQPQHF. The CDR3 DNA reads TGTGCCACCAGCAGAGTTAGTTATAGCAATCAGCCCCAGCATTTT.

Notes on this clone: This specimen includes other DNA sequences encoding the same CDR3. The chain carries TRBV5-8 and TRBJ2-5; D call uncertain. CDR3 length: 12 residues. V lost 4 bases and J lost 2, with 6 bases in between. From germline, CDR1 is SGHTS and CDR2 YDEGEE. The CDR3 loop is CASSRNQETQYF. The CDR3 DNA reads TGTGCCAGCAGCCGGAATCAAGAGACCCAGTACTTC.

The chain employs TRBV6-1 and TRBJ1-2; the D gene is possibly TRBD1 (5 bases). There are 15 residues in the CDR3. V lost 2 bases to trimming and J lost 8 bases, with 18 bases between them. Germline V gene sequence: CDR1 MNHNS, CDR2 SASEGT. The CDR3 protein is CASSEMSSGFKGYTF. In nucleotides, the CDR3 is TGTGCCAGCAGTGAAATGTCCTCAGGGTTCAAGGGCTACACCTTC.

This clone was counted once. The DNA for the CDR3 is TGTGCCAGTAGTACATTGACTAGCGGGGGGGCATACTCTCGGAATGAGCAGTTCTTC. Its translation is CASSTLTSGGAYSRNEQFF. This chain uses TRBV19 with TRBJ2-1; 14 bases match TRBD2. Per the germline V gene, CDR1 is LNHDA and CDR2 is SQIVND (reference sequence). The J segment lost 7 bases and the V segment lost 4 bases, leaving 15 bases of the junction unmatched. The CDR3 length is 19 residues.

This clone was found a few times. The gene calls are TRBV11-2 and TRBJ2-7; D not certain. The V end was cut by 3 bases, the J end by 2 bases, with 5 bases between. The length of the CDR3 is 12 residues. Germline CDR1 and CDR2: SGHAT and FQNNGV. The CDR3 DNA reads as TGTGCCAGCAGCTTTGGCCCCTACGAGCAGTACTTC. Translation gives CASSFGPYEQYF.

The rearrangement links TRBV27 to TRBJ2-1; D not resolved. This CDR3 is 12 amino acids long. V dropped 5 bases and J dropped 5 bases, with 7 bases sitting between them. Germline V CDR1 and CDR2: MNHEY, SMNVEV (reference sequence). This CDR3 is CASSPANNEQFF. In DNA form, the CDR3 reads TGTGCCAGCAGTCCAGCTAACAATGAGCAGTTCTTC.

This chain links TRBV12-3 or TRBV12-4 with TRBJ1-2; no reliable D call. The ends were cut back, 6 bases at V and 8 bases at J, with 16 bases in the middle. CDR3 size: 13 residues. CDR3 sequence reads: CASSTSSERGYTF. CDR3 sequence (DNA): TGTGCCAGCAGCACCTCCTCCGAGCGGGGCTACACCTTC.

J is TRBJ1-2 and V is TRBV11-2; 12 bases agree with TRBD1. The germline CDR1 and CDR2 sequences are SGHAT and FQNNGV. J was trimmed by 5 bases and V by 5 bases; bases with no gene match: 12. The CDR3 extends over 17 amino acids. The CDR3 sequence is CASSVSGTGGVVYGYTF. The CDR3 nucleotides read TGTGCCAGCAGCGTCTCCGGGACAGGGGGCGTCGTATATGGCTACACCTTC.

The chain joins TRBV24-1 to TRBJ2-3, with 10 bases lining up with TRBD1. This CDR3 region has 19 residues. Per germline, CDR1 KGHDR and CDR2 SFDVKD. V dropped 2 bases and J dropped 0; count of bases not matched to a gene: 10. CDR3 region: CATSDSLGQGTGSTDTQYF. In nucleotides, the CDR3 is TGTGCCACCAGTGATTCTCTGGGACAGGGGACGGGCAGCACAGATACGCAGTATTTT.

The chain uses TRBV9 and TRBJ1-3; 9 positions match TRBD1. In germline, CDR1 is SGDLS, CDR2 YYNGEE. V trimming: 2 bases; J trimming: 3 bases; junction bases outside the gene matches: 6. The CDR3 totals 16 residues. Written as DNA, the CDR3 is TGTGCCAGCAGCGTGGCCGGGACAGGGCATGGAAACACCATATATTTT. Protein product: CASSVAGTGHGNTIYF.

V is TRBV6-5 and J is TRBJ1-2; TRBD1 agrees at 7 bases. Germline-derived CDR1 and CDR2 are MNHEY and SVGAGI. V lost 2 bases and J lost 7; bases outside the gene matches: 13. The CDR3 is made up of 16 amino acids. The CDR3 DNA is TGTGCCAGCAGTTACACAGGGGCCCAAGGCCGGGGTGGCTACACCTTC. Protein: CASSYTGAQGRGGYTF.

This clone is a singleton in its sample. This chain joins TRBV10-3 and TRBJ2-1; 9 bases agree with TRBD2. Germline lookup yields CDR1 ENHRY and CDR2 SYGVKD. The CDR3 has 13 amino acids. With V trimmed by 8 bases and J by 8 bases, 7 bases remained unmatched. The CDR3 sequence: CAIAGGAMDEQFF. CDR3 sequence (DNA): TGTGCCATCGCGGGAGGGGCCATGGATGAGCAGTTCTTC.

This clone showed up just a few times. The chain has TRBV5-5 and TRBJ2-5; TRBD1 aligns across 7 bases. CDR1 is SGHKS, CDR2 YYEKEE, per germline (reference sequence). The CDR3 totals 16 residues. Unmatched junction bases numbered 14, after V lost 4 bases and J lost 5 bases. This CDR3 is CASSVASLGGVETQYF. In nucleotides, the CDR3 is TGTGCCAGCAGCGTCGCCTCTTTAGGGGGCGTGGAGACCCAGTACTTC.

On this clone itself: No DNA is shown, since the ends of the CDR3 on it are uncertain; the CDR3 is the one TCRdb lists. V and J are TRBV6-5 and TRBJ1-1. Termini included, the CDR3 measures 13 amino acids. The germline gives CDR1 MNHEY, CDR2 SVGAGI. The CDR3 region is CASILGGDTEAFF.

This sequence joins TRBV7-3 and TRBJ1-3; D might be TRBD1 (5 bases). The CDR3 has 16 residues. Deletions cut 5 bases from V and 0 bases from J, with 14 bases between. Germline CDR1 and CDR2: SGHTA and FQGTGA. CDR3 amino acids: CASSLDSWDSGNTIYF. The CDR3 DNA follows: TGTGCCAGCAGCCTAGACAGTTGGGACTCTGGAAACACCATATATTTT.